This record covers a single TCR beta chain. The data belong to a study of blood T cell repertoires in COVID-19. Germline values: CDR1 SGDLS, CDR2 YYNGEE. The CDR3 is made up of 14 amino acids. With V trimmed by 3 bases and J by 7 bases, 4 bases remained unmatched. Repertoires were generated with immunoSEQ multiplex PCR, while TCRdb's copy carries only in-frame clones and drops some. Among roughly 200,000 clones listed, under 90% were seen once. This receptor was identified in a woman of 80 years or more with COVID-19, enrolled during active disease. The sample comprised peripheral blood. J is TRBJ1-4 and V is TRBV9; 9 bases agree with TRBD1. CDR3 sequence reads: CASSAGQGGEKLFF. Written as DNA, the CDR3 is TGTGCCAGCAGCGCGGGACAGGGTGGTGAAAAACTGTTTTTT.